The clone carrying this T cell receptor beta chain showed up just a few times. This record belongs to a study of identical twins. All donors were healthy, and all were Caucasian. One entry per CDR3 protein, called by TCRdb with MiXCR from the 5' RACE reads. Of around 1.7 million distinct CDR3 sequences listed, 32% are singletons. This CDR3 has 13 residues. Trimming removed 8 bases from V and 5 bases from J; junction bases left unmatched: 8. CDR1 and CDR2 from the germline V gene are DFQATT and SNEGSKA (reference sequence). The source material was cord blood. This clonotype was obtained from a newborn girl in good health. The genes are TRBV20-1 and TRBJ2-1; 8 bases match TRBD2. The CDR3 DNA is TGCAGTCCCCACGGGAGGGACGACAATGAGCAGTTCTTC. Translated, it gives CSPHGRDDNEQFF.